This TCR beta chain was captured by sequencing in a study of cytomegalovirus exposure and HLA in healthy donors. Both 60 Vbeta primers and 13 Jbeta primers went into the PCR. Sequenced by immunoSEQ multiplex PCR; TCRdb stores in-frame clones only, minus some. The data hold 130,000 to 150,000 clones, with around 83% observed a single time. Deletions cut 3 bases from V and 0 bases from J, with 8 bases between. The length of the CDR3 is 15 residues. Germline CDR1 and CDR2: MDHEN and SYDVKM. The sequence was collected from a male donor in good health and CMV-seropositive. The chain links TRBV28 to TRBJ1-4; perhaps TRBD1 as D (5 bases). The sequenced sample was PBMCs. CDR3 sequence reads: CASSLGGATNEKLFF. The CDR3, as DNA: TGTGCCAGCAGTTTGGGGGGGGCAACTAATGAAAAACTGTTTTTT.